This T cell receptor beta chain was identified in a study of cytomegalovirus exposure and HLA in healthy donors. The study, taken as a whole, reports: The productive fraction for most TCR beta V segments was about 87% or about 30% in an earlier analysis. A later analysis linked fewer than 20,000 TCR beta sequences to HLA alleles at 0.05 false discovery rate. V- and J-gene trimming in TCR beta was tied to a missense DCLRE1C variant by an analysis performed later.

While unrecorded immune exposures were likely, the donors were nominally healthy when sampled. The PCR employed 60 Vbeta primers together with 13 Jbeta primers. Clones were read by immunoSEQ multiplex PCR, and TCRdb kept only the in-frame ones, dropping some. The repertoire holds about 150,000 clones, 65% to 85% seen once, with approximately 2.8% in the top ten. In germline, CDR1 is SGHRS, CDR2 YFSETQ. The V gene end was trimmed by 1 base and the J gene end by 8 bases; junction bases not matched to a gene: 1. The CDR3 totals 13 residues. In regard to this clone: Its cognate antigen is unknown.

The chain has TRBV5-1 and TRBJ2-1; TRBD1 matches 9 bases. The sequencing sample was made of PBMCs. The TCR was taken from a man aged 18 to 30 in good health and CMV-seronegative. The CDR3 sequence: CASSLRTGDEQFF. The CDR3 DNA follows: TGCGCCAGCAGCTTGCGGACAGGGGATGAGCAGTTCTTC.